The 14 T cell receptor beta chains below come from one sample, sequenced in a study of response to subunit inactivated influenza vaccine. MiXCR, run by TCRdb on the RT-PCR reads, gives a single entry per CDR3 protein. The table lists roughly 500,000 distinct CDR3 sequences, approximately 15% of them singletons. The source was CD4+ T cells sorted from PBMCs, collected roughly 24 months after vaccination. The receptor source for this set is a man aged 50-75 years who received an inactivated influenza vaccine.

This clonotype was seen a few times. The chain has TRBV10-3 and TRBJ2-7; 8 bases line up with TRBD1. The junction had 5 bases not matched to a gene; V was cut back by 6 bases and J by 4 bases. The CDR3 has 13 residues. CDR1 is ENHRY, CDR2 SYGVKD, per germline. The CDR3 region is CAISGTGLYEQYF. The CDR3 DNA reads as TGTGCCATCAGCGGGACAGGTCTTTACGAGCAGTACTTC.

The chain has TRBV6-1 and TRBJ1-1; weak D call: TRBD1 (6 bases). Germline V gene sequence: CDR1 MNHNS, CDR2 SASEGT. The CDR3 is made up of 18 amino acids. The V gene lost 5 bases and the J gene lost 1 base, with 23 bases spanning the gap. This CDR3 is CASSTRGLALEKNTEAFF. The CDR3 bases are TGTGCCAGCAGTACCAGGGGCCTCGCCCTAGAGAAGAACACTGAAGCTTTCTTT.

This rearrangement joins TRBV12-3 or TRBV12-4 to TRBJ2-2; unclear D gene. The V end lost 5 bases, the J end lost 8 bases, and 12 bases lay between the germline ends. The CDR3 contains 13 residues. CDR3 in amino acids: CASSQVLAGELFF. In DNA, the CDR3 is TGTGCCAGCAGTCAGGTTCTCGCGGGGGAGCTGTTTTTT.

The chain links TRBV20-1 to TRBJ2-3, with D unresolved. CDR1 DFQATT and CDR2 SNEGSKA come from the germline V gene (reference sequence). V lost 6 bases and J lost 2, with 9 bases in between. The CDR3 length is 12 residues. Written as DNA, the CDR3 is TGCAGTGCGGTAGACCCCACAGATACGCAGTATTTT. It specifies CSAVDPTDTQYF.

The gene calls are TRBV28 and TRBJ2-5; D is undetermined. CDR3 length equals 16 residues. V gave up 1 base and J gave up 4 bases, with 16 bases separating them. The germline gives CDR1 MDHEN, CDR2 SYDVKM. CDR3 residues: CASSLFRPGSGETQYF. The CDR3, as DNA: TGTGCCAGCAGTTTATTTCGACCCGGTTCAGGAGAGACCCAGTACTTC.

The gene calls are TRBV12-3 or TRBV12-4 and TRBJ2-3; TRBD2 is a possible D gene (7 bases). The CDR3 sequence is 14 residues long. V was cut by 3 bases and J by 5 bases, with 12 bases left in between. DNA of the CDR3: TGTGCCAGCAGTTTGGGGGGGCCGAGAGATACGCAGTATTTT. Its translation: CASSLGGPRDTQYF.

This clonotype showed up many times. The V and J genes are TRBV12-3 or TRBV12-4 and TRBJ2-4; D not certain. The germline V and J ends were trimmed by 4 bases and 11 bases, with 15 bases remaining between them. The CDR3 consists of 13 residues. The CDR3 DNA follows: TGTGCCAGCAGTTCAAGGTCGGCGTCAGTTCAGTACTTC. This sequence encodes CASSSRSASVQYF.

This clonotype was recorded at least ten times. This rearrangement joins TRBV29-1 to TRBJ2-7, with D tentatively TRBD1 or TRBD2 (5 bases each). The CDR3 is made up of 14 amino acids. V gave up 7 bases and J gave up 7 bases, with 23 bases separating them. Germline V CDR1 and CDR2: SQVTM, ANQGSEA. The DNA for the CDR3 is TGCAGCGCTGGAGCCGCCGGGGCCTCGGGGGAGCAGTACTTC. It yields the protein CSAGAAGASGEQYF.

The chain links TRBV14 to TRBJ2-1; D is ambiguous. V was shortened by 4 bases and J by 7 bases, with 14 bases between the two germline ends. The germline CDR1 and CDR2 sequences are SGHDN and FVKESK. The CDR3 length is 14 residues. CDR3 in amino acids: CASSLRPLENEQFF. CDR3 coding DNA: TGTGCCAGCAGCCTTAGACCACTGGAGAATGAGCAGTTCTTC.

The V gene is TRBV11-2, the J gene TRBJ2-5, with D perhaps being TRBD1 or TRBD2 (5 bases each). Germline CDR1 SGHAT, CDR2 FQNNGV. V lost 1 base and J 4 bases, leaving 16 bases between the germline ends. The CDR3 contains 16 residues. As DNA, the CDR3 is TGTGCCAGCAGCTTAGGATGGTTACGAGGGGCAGAGACCCAGTACTTC. Encoded protein: CASSLGWLRGAETQYF. The full variable domain, in which reference TRBV11-2 and TRBJ2-5 provide the parts outside the CDR3, is EAGVAQSPRYKIIEKRQSVAFWCNPISGHATLYWYQQILGQGPKLLIQFQNNGVVDDSQLPKDRFSAERLKGVDSTLKIQPAKLEDSAVYLCASSLGWLRGAETQYFGPGTRLLVL.

The chain joins TRBV5-5 to TRBJ1-1; D is perhaps TRBD1 (5 bases). V dropped 4 bases and J dropped 3 bases, with 16 bases sitting between them. Germline V lookup: CDR1 SGHKS, CDR2 YYEKEE (reference sequence). This CDR3 has 15 amino acids. CDR3: CASSLSSGGYTEAFF. The CDR3 DNA reads TGTGCCAGCAGCCTCAGTTCTGGGGGTTACACTGAAGCTTTCTTT.

This clonotype has only a few counts. The chain couples TRBV14 to TRBJ2-1; D not resolved. CDR1 is SGHDN, CDR2 FVKESK, per germline. The CDR3 loop spans 15 amino acids. Trimming stripped 1 base from V and 6 bases from J, with 13 bases between. This CDR3 is CASSQGVASGNEQFF. DNA for the CDR3: TGTGCCAGCAGCCAAGGGGTTGCTAGTGGCAATGAGCAGTTCTTC. Variable domain in full (rest from reference TRBV14 and TRBJ2-1): EAGVTQFPSHSVIEKGQTVTLRCDPISGHDNLYWYRRVMGKEIKFLLHFVKESKQDESGMPNNRFLAERTGGTYSTLKVQPAELEDSGVYFCASSQGVASGNEQFFGPGTRLTVL.

This clonotype was seen only a few times. The chain uses TRBV20-1 and TRBJ2-4; D gene unclear. The length of the CDR3 is 12 residues. Germline V gene data show CDR1 as DFQATT and CDR2 as SNEGSKA (reference sequence). This CDR3 reads CSTGSTRNIQYF. CDR3 nucleotide sequence: TGCAGCACCGGGTCCACTCGGAACATTCAGTACTTC.

The genes are TRBV5-1 and TRBJ2-7, with TRBD2 as a possible D gene (6 bases). With 0 bases removed from V and 0 bases from J, the gap between germline ends came to 19 bases. Germline V gene lookup returns CDR1 SGHRS and CDR2 YFSETQ. This CDR3 is built from 18 residues. CDR3 sequence (DNA): TGCGCCAGCAGCTTGGCCTCAGGCGGGGAGCGTCTCTCCTACGAGCAGTACTTC. This codes for CASSLASGGERLSYEQYF.